Sequencing of this TCR beta chain was carried out in a study of read filtering for tumor transcriptome and immune sequencing. About the study: By R-ISS, stages I, II and III held around 8, 16 and 7 patients.

Molecular barcoded adaptors covering alpha/delta and beta/gamma chains were used on 400 ng RNA. TCRdb re-analysed the reads in MiXCR, keeping a single row per CDR3 protein. The repertoire consists of 40,000 to 50,000 distinct CDR3 sequences, with roughly 19% occurring once and the leading ten covering roughly 14%. The CDR3 has 12 amino acids. Germline CDR1 and CDR2: MDHEN and SYDVKM. V was cut by 7 bases and J by 2 bases, with 8 bases left in between. Overall study findings and caveats: IR-seq captured clonotypes deeper and more reliably than RNA-seq. Correlation between methods rose after single-read clonotypes were removed.

This clonotype was detected a few times. The antigen remains undetermined. This chain connects TRBV28 to TRBJ2-5; tentative D call: TRBD1 (6 bases). This sequence was found in a donor over 35 with multiple myeloma. The sample consisted of a population of CD138-negative cells sorted from bone marrow. The CDR3 coding sequence is TGTGCCAGCATGGACAGTCAAGAGACCCAGTACTTC. As protein: CASMDSQETQYF.